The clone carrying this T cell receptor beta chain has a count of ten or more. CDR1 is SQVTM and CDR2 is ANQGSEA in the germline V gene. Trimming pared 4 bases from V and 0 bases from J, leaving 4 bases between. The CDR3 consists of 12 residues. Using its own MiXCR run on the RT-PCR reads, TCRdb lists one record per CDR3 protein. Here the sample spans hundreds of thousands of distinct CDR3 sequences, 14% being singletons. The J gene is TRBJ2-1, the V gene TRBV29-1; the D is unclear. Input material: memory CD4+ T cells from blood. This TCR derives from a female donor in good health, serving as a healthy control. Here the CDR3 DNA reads TGCAGCGTTGCTCCCTCCTACAATGAGCAGTTCTTC. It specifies CSVAPSYNEQFF.